Presented here are 13 T cell receptor beta chains from one specimen sequenced in a study of blood T cell dynamics during melanoma immunotherapy. Generated by immunoSEQ multiplex PCR, the TCRdb table keeps only in-frame clones and is missing some. The table has approximately 11,000 clones, about four fifths seen once. Time point of the sample: week 3, after first cycle of checkpoint inhibitor. The sample consisted of blood, taken from a patient treated with checkpoint blockade. All receptors come from a human donor with melanoma.

CDR3 in amino acids: CASSPSGGANYGYTF. For the CDR3, the DNA is TGTGCCAGCAGCCCCTCGGGGGGTGCTAACTATGGCTACACCTTC. The chain recombines TRBV11-2 with TRBJ1-2, with D perhaps TRBD1 (5 bases). V lost 5 bases to trimming and J lost 0 bases, with 13 bases between them. CDR1 is SGHAT, CDR2 FQNNGV, per germline. The CDR3 sequence is 15 residues long.

This clone was seen a single time. The chain combines TRBV19 with TRBJ2-1, with D perhaps matching TRBD1 (6 bases). This CDR3 comprises 16 residues. CDR1 is LNHDA and CDR2 is SQIVND in the germline V gene (reference sequence). V was clipped by 6 bases and J by 0 bases, with 15 bases between them. CDR3 sequence reads: CASSHGDKRSYNEQFF. The CDR3 DNA follows: TGTGCCAGTAGCCACGGGGACAAGCGCTCCTACAATGAGCAGTTCTTC. Using reference TRBV19 and TRBJ2-1 for the parts outside the CDR3, the full variable domain is DGGITQSPKYLFRKEGQNVTLSCEQNLNHDAMYWYRQDPGQGLRLIYYSQIVNDFQKGDIAEGYSVSREKKESFPLTVTSAQKNPTAFYLCASSHGDKRSYNEQFFGPGTRLTVL.

The gene calls are TRBV9 and TRBJ2-4; 7 positions match TRBD2. The trim removed 4 bases at V and 3 bases at J, leaving 7 bases unmatched. Germline assignment: CDR1 SGDLS and CDR2 YYNGEE. CDR3 length: 15 amino acids. The CDR3 region is CASSPGWGGKNIQYF. CDR3 nucleotide sequence: TGTGCCAGCAGCCCAGGGTGGGGGGGCAAAAACATTCAGTACTTC.

CDR3 residues: CASSPFGETNEQFF. Written as DNA, the CDR3 is TGTGCCAGCTCACCCTTTGGGGAAACCAATGAGCAGTTCTTC. This rearrangement joins TRBV18 to TRBJ2-1; D gene uncertain. Germline lookup yields CDR1 KGHSH and CDR2 LQKENI. This CDR3 is built from 14 residues. V dropped 3 bases and J dropped 6 bases, with 12 bases sitting between them.

The chain combines TRBV7-2 with TRBJ2-5, with unresolved D. TRBJ2-7 matches the DNA end more closely, so the J call is doubtful. The CDR3 spans 11 residues. Germline-derived CDR1 and CDR2 are SGHTA and FQGNSA. CDR3 sequence (DNA): TGTGCCAGCAGTCGTCACAACGAGCAGTACTTC. It is translated as CASSRHNEQYF.

The rearrangement uses TRBV7-3 and TRBJ2-2, with TRBD1 matching over 8 bases. The CDR3 has 17 residues. Trimming took 2 bases from V and 5 from J; bases not matched to a gene: 10. Germline CDR1 is SGHTA and CDR2 is FQGTGA. As DNA, the CDR3 is TGTGCCAGCAGCTTATCCGGACAGGGCGTAAAAACCGGGGAGCTGTTTTTT. Its protein product is CASSLSGQGVKTGELFF.

This chain links TRBV2 with TRBJ1-2; TRBD1 agrees at 7 bases. Germline V gene sequence: CDR1 SNHLY, CDR2 FYNNEI. Unmatched junction bases numbered 3, after V lost 4 bases and J lost 4 bases. CDR3 size: 13 residues. The CDR3 nucleotides are TGTGCCAGCAGTGGAAAGGGGGCCTATGGCTACACCTTC. Amino acids: CASSGKGAYGYTF.

V is TRBV7-2 and J is TRBJ2-1, with a tentative D call TRBD1 (6 bases). The germline V gene has CDR1 SGHTA and CDR2 FQGNSA. V shed 5 bases and J shed 7 bases, with 12 bases lying between them. The CDR3 extends over 13 amino acids. The CDR3 sequence is CASSLLQGNEQFF. DNA for the CDR3: TGTGCCAGCAGCCTCCTACAGGGAAATGAGCAGTTCTTC.

This clone showed up just once. V usage is TRBV5-1 and J usage is TRBJ2-5; D is perhaps TRBD2 (5 bases). The CDR3 is 14 residues long. V gave up 1 base and J gave up 2 bases, with 9 bases separating them. The germline CDR1 and CDR2 sequences are SGHRS and YFSETQ. This CDR3 is CASSLMEAQETQYF. CDR3 nucleotide sequence: TGCGCCAGCAGCTTGATGGAGGCGCAAGAGACCCAGTACTTC.

This clone was seen a handful of times. This rearrangement joins TRBV7-2 to TRBJ1-1, with unresolved D. Germline loops: CDR1 SGHTA, CDR2 FQGNSA. The CDR3 sequence is 17 residues long. The V and J ends lost 5 bases and 0 bases respectively, with 19 bases between them. CDR3 loop: CASSPRTVGGMNTEAFF. As DNA, the CDR3 is TGTGCCAGCAGCCCCCGGACGGTCGGAGGGATGAACACTGAAGCTTTCTTT.

The V and J genes are TRBV14 and TRBJ2-1, with TRBD2 matching 12 bases. This CDR3 region has 16 residues. After removal of 1 base from V and 9 bases from J, the junction contained 7 bases not matched to a gene. Looked up from germline, CDR1 is SGHDN and CDR2 is FVKESK. CDR3 region: CASSQGTSGRRGEQFF. The CDR3 DNA follows: TGTGCCAGCAGCCAAGGTACTAGCGGGAGGAGGGGTGAGCAGTTCTTC. Together with reference TRBV14 and TRBJ2-1, the CDR3 gives the full variable domain: EAGVTQFPSHSVIEKGQTVTLRCDPISGHDNLYWYRRVMGKEIKFLLHFVKESKQDESGMPNNRFLAERTGGTYSTLKVQPAELEDSGVYFCASSQGTSGRRGEQFFGPGTRLTVL.

The V and J genes are TRBV6-1 and TRBJ2-5, with 12 bases aligning to TRBD1. The V gene's germline CDR1 is MNHNS and CDR2 SASEGT. Trimming removed 7 bases from V and 4 bases from J; junction bases left unmatched: 7. This CDR3 comprises 15 residues. Here the CDR3 reads CASTRGQGAGETQYF. In nucleotides, the CDR3 is TGTGCCAGCACGAGGGGACAGGGGGCTGGAGAGACCCAGTACTTC.

This clone was detected a few times. Other DNA sequences from this sample encode an identical CDR3 as well. V is TRBV28 and J is TRBJ2-6; D perhaps matches TRBD1 (5 bases). V lost 3 bases and J 0 bases, leaving 6 bases between the germline ends. CDR1 and CDR2 (germline): MDHEN, SYDVKM. The CDR3 is 15 amino acids. This CDR3 is CASSFRGSGANVLTF. The DNA for the CDR3 is TGTGCCAGCAGTTTTAGGGGCTCTGGGGCCAACGTCCTGACTTTC.